This T cell receptor (beta chain) is from a study of response to subunit inactivated influenza vaccine. Study-wide results and limits: The authors offered the suggestion that each seasonal influenza vaccination recruits few new T cells.

Note on this clonotype: As yet, its antigen is unknown.

TCRdb recomputed calls from the RT-PCR reads with MiXCR, one row per CDR3 protein. The table shows 650,000 to 800,000 distinct CDR3 sequences, with roughly 13% occurring only once. The CDR3 consists of 16 residues. Trimming pared 0 bases from V and 1 base from J, leaving 15 bases between. The germline gives CDR1 SQVTM, CDR2 ANQGSEA. The clonotype was recovered from a man aged 45-60 years who received an inactivated influenza vaccine. Sample: PBMCs from blood, taken less than 15 days before vaccination. The chain links TRBV29-1 to TRBJ2-5; D gene ambiguous. CDR3 nucleotide sequence: TGCAGCGTTGAAGACCCTGCAATAGGGCTCCAAGAGACCCAGTACTTC. This encodes CSVEDPAIGLQETQYF.